These 5 T cell receptor beta chains were all obtained from the same sample, sequenced in a study of CD8 T cells in ankylosing spondylitis. MiXCR, run by TCRdb on the 5' RACE reads, gives a single entry per CDR3 protein. The sample comprises tens of thousands of distinct CDR3 sequences, over 4% of which are singletons, and 2.2% rests with the top ten. The sequencing input was blood, either unsorted or a sorted T cell fraction (not recorded which). Every receptor here comes from a male donor with ankylosing spondylitis or in good health (not recorded which).

The sample holds many counts of this clonotype. V is TRBV7-2 and J is TRBJ2-3, with TRBD1 identical over 8 bases. The CDR3 sequence is 13 residues long. CDR1 and CDR2 (germline): SGHTA, FQGNSA. J lost 3 bases, V lost 6 bases, and 2 bases had no gene match. The CDR3 reads CASSRQGTDTQYF. The CDR3 nucleotides read TGTGCCAGCAGTAGACAGGGGACAGATACGCAGTATTTT.

This clonotype was counted many times. This sequence joins TRBV20-1 and TRBJ2-5, with D possibly TRBD1 on 6 matching bases. V shed 0 bases and J shed 2 bases, with 13 bases lying between them. CDR1 and CDR2 (germline): DFQATT, SNEGSKA (reference sequence). CDR3 size: 15 residues. The CDR3 reads CSARDGGGPQETQYF. CDR3 nucleotides: TGCAGTGCTAGAGATGGGGGCGGGCCTCAAGAGACCCAGTACTTC.

This clonotype was observed at least ten times. The rearrangement links TRBV4-3 to TRBJ2-1; 15 bases map to TRBD2. The CDR3 consists of 19 residues. Looked up from germline, CDR1 is LGHNA and CDR2 is YSLEER. J gave up 5 bases and V 5 bases, and 13 bases lay outside the gene matches. For the CDR3, the DNA is TGCGCCAGCAGCTCATACCTCGGGACTAGCGGGGGGCCTCACAATGAGCAGTTCTTC. Its translation is CASSSYLGTSGGPHNEQFF.

This clonotype occurred a few times. The rearrangement joins TRBV7-2 to TRBJ2-7, with 8 bases lining up with TRBD1. V trimming: 3 bases; J trimming: 4 bases; junction bases outside the gene matches: 8. This CDR3 region has 15 residues. Germline CDR1 and CDR2: SGHTA and FQGNSA. The CDR3 spells CASSLVQGAIYEQYF. The CDR3 region has the DNA TGTGCCAGCAGCTTGGTGCAGGGGGCCATTTACGAGCAGTACTTC.

This clonotype was observed many times. The chain joins TRBV12-3 or TRBV12-4 to TRBJ2-5; D is possibly TRBD1 (5 bases). Trimming pared 5 bases from V and 5 bases from J, leaving 21 bases between. The CDR3 covers 16 residues. CDR3 sequence: CASSAPLLDGAETQYF. CDR3 DNA sequence: TGTGCCAGCAGTGCTCCGTTGCTCGATGGGGCCGAGACCCAGTACTTC.